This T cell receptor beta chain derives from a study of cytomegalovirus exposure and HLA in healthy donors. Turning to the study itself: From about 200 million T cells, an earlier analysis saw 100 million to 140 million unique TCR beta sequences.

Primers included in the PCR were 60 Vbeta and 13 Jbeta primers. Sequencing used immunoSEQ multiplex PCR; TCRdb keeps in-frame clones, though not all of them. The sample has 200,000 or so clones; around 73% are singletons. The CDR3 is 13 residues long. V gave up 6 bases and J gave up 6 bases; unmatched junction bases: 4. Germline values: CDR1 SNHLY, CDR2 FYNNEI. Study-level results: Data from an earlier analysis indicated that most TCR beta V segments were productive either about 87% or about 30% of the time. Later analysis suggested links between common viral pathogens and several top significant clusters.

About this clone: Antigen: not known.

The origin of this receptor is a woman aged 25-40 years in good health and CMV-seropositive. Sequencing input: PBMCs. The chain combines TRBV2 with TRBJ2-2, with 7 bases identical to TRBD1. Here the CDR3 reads CASRATGPGELFF. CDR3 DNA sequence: TGTGCCAGCAGGGCGACAGGGCCCGGGGAGCTGTTTTTT. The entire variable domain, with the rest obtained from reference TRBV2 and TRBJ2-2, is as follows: EPEVTQTPSHQVTQMGQEVILRCVPISNHLYFYWYRQILGQKVEFLVSFYNNEISEKSEIFDDQFSVERPDGSNFTLKIRSTKLEDSAMYFCASRATGPGELFFGEGSRLTVL.